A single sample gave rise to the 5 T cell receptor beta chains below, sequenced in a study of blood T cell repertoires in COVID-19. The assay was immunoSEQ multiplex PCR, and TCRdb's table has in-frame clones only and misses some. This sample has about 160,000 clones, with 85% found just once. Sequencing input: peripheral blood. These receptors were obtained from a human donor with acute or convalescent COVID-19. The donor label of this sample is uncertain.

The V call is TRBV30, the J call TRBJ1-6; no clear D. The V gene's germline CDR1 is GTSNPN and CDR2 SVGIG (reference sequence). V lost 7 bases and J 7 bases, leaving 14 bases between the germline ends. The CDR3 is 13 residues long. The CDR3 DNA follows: TGTGCCTCCAACATGGGCCGGAATTCACCCCTCCACTTT. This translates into CASNMGRNSPLHF.

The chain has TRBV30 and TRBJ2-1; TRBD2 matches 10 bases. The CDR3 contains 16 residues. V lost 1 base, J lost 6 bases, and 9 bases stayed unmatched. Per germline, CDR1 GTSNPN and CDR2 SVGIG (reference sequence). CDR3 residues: CAWSAGGTSVLNEQFF. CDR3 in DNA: TGTGCCTGGAGTGCGGGCGGGACTAGCGTACTCAATGAGCAGTTCTTC.

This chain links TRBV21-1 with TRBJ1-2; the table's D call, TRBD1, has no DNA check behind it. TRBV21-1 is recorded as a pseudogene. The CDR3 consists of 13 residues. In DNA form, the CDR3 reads TGTGCCAGCAGGGCCGACAGGATCTATGGCTACACCTTC. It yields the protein CASRADRIYGYTF.

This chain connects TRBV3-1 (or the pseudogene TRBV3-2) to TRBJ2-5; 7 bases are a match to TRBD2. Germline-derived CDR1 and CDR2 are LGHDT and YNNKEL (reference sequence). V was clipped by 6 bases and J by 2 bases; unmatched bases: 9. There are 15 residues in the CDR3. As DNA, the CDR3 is TGTGCCAGCAGTTGGGGAGGGAGAATTCAAGAGACCCAGTACTTC. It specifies CASSWGGRIQETQYF.

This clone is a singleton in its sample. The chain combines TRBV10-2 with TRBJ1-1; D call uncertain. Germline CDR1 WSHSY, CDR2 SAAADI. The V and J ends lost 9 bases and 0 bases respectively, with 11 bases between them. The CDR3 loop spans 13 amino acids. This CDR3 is CASRGSVNTEAFF. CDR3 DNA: TGCGCCAGTCGAGGATCAGTGAACACTGAAGCTTTCTTT.